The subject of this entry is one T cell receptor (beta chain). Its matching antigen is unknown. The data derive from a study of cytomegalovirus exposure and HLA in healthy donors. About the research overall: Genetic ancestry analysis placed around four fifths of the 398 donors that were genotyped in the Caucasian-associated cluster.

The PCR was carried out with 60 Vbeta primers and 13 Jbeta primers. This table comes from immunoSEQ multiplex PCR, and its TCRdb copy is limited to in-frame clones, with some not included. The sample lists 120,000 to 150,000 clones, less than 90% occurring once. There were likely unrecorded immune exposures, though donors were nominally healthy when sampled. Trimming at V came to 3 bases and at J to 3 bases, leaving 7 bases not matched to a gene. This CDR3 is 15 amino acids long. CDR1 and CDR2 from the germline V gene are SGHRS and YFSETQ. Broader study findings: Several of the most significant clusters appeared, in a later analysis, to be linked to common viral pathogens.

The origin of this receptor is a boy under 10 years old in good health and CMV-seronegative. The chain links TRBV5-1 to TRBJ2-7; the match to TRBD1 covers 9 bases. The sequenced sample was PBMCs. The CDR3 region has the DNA TGCGCCAGCAGCTACCTCGGGACAGGGCGCTACGAGCAGTACTTC. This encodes CASSYLGTGRYEQYF.